This T cell receptor beta chain is drawn from a study of T cell repertoires in cytomegalovirus infection. Background on the study: Indications came from public TCR beta signatures; they pointed to CMV infection and to a matching HLA type.

Via MiXCR, TCRdb re-called the reads, giving one row per CDR3 protein. Here the sample spans about 530,000 distinct CDR3 sequences, around 27% being singletons. Study-level results: There were carriers of CMV plus the relevant HLA, and cumulative public TCR beta family frequency identified them. Clonotype analysis showed dominance of the ex vivo response by HLA-C-restricted CMV-specific TCR beta clonotypes.

This clonotype was recorded a few times. Its antigen is as yet unknown. This receptor was obtained from a human donor in good health (CMV status not recorded). Some clones in this sample may be carry-over from other donors' samples. The sequenced sample consisted of PBMCs.

Written as DNA, the CDR3 is TGCGCCAGCAGCCAAGATCTCGGGAGGAAGGTGGAGACCCAGTACTTC. Amino acid sequence: CASSQDLGRKVETQYF. This rearrangement joins TRBV4-3 to TRBJ2-5; 7 bases agree with TRBD2. The J segment lost 5 bases and the V segment lost 0 bases, leaving 9 bases of the junction unmatched. Germline V gives CDR1 LGHNA, CDR2 YSLEER. The CDR3 totals 16 residues.